The present T cell receptor (beta chain) was sequenced within a study of T cells in Graves' hyperthyroidism and ophthalmopathy. In making diagnoses, clinical symptoms, serum thyroxine and TRAb, thyroid ultrasound and orbital computed tomography were all used. Each 10 ml fresh peripheral blood draw supplied the PBMCs. RNA transcripts yielded amplified TCR beta CDR3 regions. HTBI primers were used for first-round RT-PCR of the TCR CDR3. TCRdb analysed the multiplex PCR reads with MiXCR anew, one entry per CDR3 protein. The sample includes more than 300,000 distinct CDR3 sequences, under 20% of them seen just once. The sample holds many counts of this clonotype. Its antigen is undetermined. V was clipped by 3 bases and J by 0 bases; unmatched bases: 3. CDR3 length: 17 residues. Notes on the study in general: Most clonotypes that expanded in the thyroid above 0.001 also showed up in blood.

The rearrangement uses TRBV12-3 or TRBV12-4 and TRBJ2-2; 11 nucleotides match TRBD2. Sequenced sample: blood. The clonotype was recovered from a man younger than 30 with Graves' ophthalmopathy. The DNA of the CDR3 is TGTGCCAGCAGTTTCACTAGCGGGGGACCGAACACCGGGGAGCTGTTTTTT. It specifies CASSFTSGGPNTGELFF.